This T cell receptor (beta chain) was sequenced in a study of blood T cell repertoires in COVID-19. This clone was recorded once. Other DNA sequences in this specimen translate into the identical CDR3. The assay was immunoSEQ multiplex PCR, and TCRdb's table has in-frame clones only and misses some. Altogether 290,000 or so clones are present, about nine tenths being singletons, with the ten largest covering 2% to 3%. V was shortened by 2 bases and J by 1 base, with 7 bases between the two germline ends. CDR1 SGDLS and CDR2 YYNGEE come from the germline V gene. CDR3 length equals 13 residues. The rearrangement uses TRBV9 and TRBJ2-7; maybe TRBD2 (5 bases). The sequencing input was peripheral blood. The TCR sequence derives from a man younger than 30 with active or convalescent COVID-19. CDR3 protein: CASSVGGSYEQYF. The CDR3 DNA sequence: TGTGCCAGCAGCGTGGGCGGGTCCTACGAGCAGTACTTC.